This T cell receptor (beta chain) was retrieved from a study of blood T cell repertoires in COVID-19. V lost 2 bases and J 5 bases, leaving 9 bases between the germline ends. This CDR3 has 13 amino acids. The V gene's germline CDR1 is MNHEY and CDR2 SVGAGI. Method: immunoSEQ multiplex PCR; TCRdb's copy keeps in-frame clones and lacks some. The sample includes under 200,000 clones, roughly four fifths of them seen just once. The TCR sequence derives from a woman of 80 years or more with acute or convalescent COVID-19. This chain uses TRBV6-5 with TRBJ2-5; TRBD2 might be the D (6 bases). Material: peripheral blood. CDR3: CASSYGGGETQYF. Written as DNA, the CDR3 is TGTGCCAGCAGTTACGGCGGAGGGGAGACCCAGTACTTC.